The sequence of this TCR beta chain was determined in a study of beta chain features in type 1 diabetes. General observations from the study: Type 1 diabetes patients had moderately but significantly shorter TCRB CDR3s in all four CD4+ subsets.

Comments on this clone: The target antigen is unknown.

Germline V gene data show CDR1 as SGDLS and CDR2 as YYNGEE. The CDR3 extends over 15 amino acids. V shed 6 bases and J shed 0 bases, with 13 bases lying between them. CD45RO/CCR7/CD25/CD127/CD95/CD27 staining was used to isolate CD4+ naive, central memory, regulatory and stem cell-like memory cells by sorting. Over 95% purity was reached by all sorted populations. All of the isolated RNA was reverse transcribed, so expressed TCRB transcripts were sequenced. TCRdb's copy holds only in-frame clones and misses some; the assay was immunoSEQ multiplex PCR. The sample includes 350,000 or so clones, 15% to 20% of them seen just once.

Material: naive CD4+ T cells from blood. The chain links TRBV9 to TRBJ1-3, with D perhaps TRBD1 (5 bases). The sequence was collected from a woman aged 18-29 years in good health. The CDR3 DNA reads TGTGCCAGCACACAAACGGGGGTCTCTGGAAACACCATATATTTT. Translating it yields CASTQTGVSGNTIYF. Combining the CDR3 with reference TRBV9 and TRBJ1-3 gives the whole variable domain DSGVTQTPKHLITATGQRVTLRCSPRSGDLSVYWYQQSLDQGLQFLIQYYNGEERAKGNILERFSAQQFPDLHSELNLSSLELGDSALYFCASTQTGVSGNTIYFGEGSWLTVV.